The text below deals with one T cell receptor (beta chain). Its antigen is unknown. These data originate in a study of PD-1 blockade in classical Hodgkin lymphoma. General study results and limits: A reduction in baseline TCR diversity was reportedly seen in newly diagnosed patients relative to healthy donors. While CD8+ TCR diversity did not rise significantly by C4D1, CD4+ TCR diversity did.

Patients all relapsed after autologous stem cell transplantation, and there was variation in brentuximab vedotin exposure. Reported best responses ranged across complete response, partial response or progressive disease. Profiled with immunoSEQ multiplex PCR; TCRdb holds only in-frame clones, not every one. The table includes about 100,000 clones, around 88% detected once. V was cut by 7 bases and J by 3 bases, with 18 bases left in between. Germline lookup yields CDR1 MDHEN and CDR2 SYDVKM. This CDR3 has 15 amino acids. This sequence originates from a human donor with classical Hodgkin lymphoma. Sequencing used peripheral blood mononuclear cells (PBMCs), obtained before the second cycle of nivolumab. The chain links TRBV28 to TRBJ1-2, with D maybe TRBD1 (5 bases). CDR3 nucleotides: TGTGCCAGCACCCCTTCAGGGAGCCTCGACTATGGCTACACCTTC. This sequence encodes CASTPSGSLDYGYTF.